The 32 T cell receptor beta chains listed next were all sequenced from one sample in a study of control samples from healthy donors and cancer patients (TCRdb year 2020). Preparation of the library involved the immunoSEQ multiplex PCR assay. In TCRdb, the immuneACCESS table is reduced to in-frame sequences with V and J assigned. These tables do not hold every clone; where another copy was compared, an unresolved V gene accounts for under half, and the others remain unexplained. The sample data list fewer than 90,000 clones, and approximately 90% of these were observed just once. The top ten hold 1.5% to 2% of the sample. What was sequenced was PBMCs. The receptors shown here come from a woman aged 55-70 years with head and neck cancer.

The chain employs TRBV29-1 and TRBJ2-4, with D tentatively TRBD1 or TRBD2 (5 bases each). V was trimmed by 4 bases and J by 1 base, leaving 14 bases between them. The V gene's germline CDR1 is SQVTM and CDR2 ANQGSEA. This CDR3 has 15 residues. CDR3 nucleotides: TGCAGCGTTGGTGAGGGGAGATCGGCCAAAAACATTCAGTACTTC. Its protein product is CSVGEGRSAKNIQYF. Full variable domain (missing parts from reference TRBV29-1 and TRBJ2-4): SAVISQKPSRDICQRGTSLTIQCQVDSQVTMMFWYRQQPGQSLTLIATANQGSEATYESGFVIDKFPISRPNLTFSTLTVSNMSPEDSSIYLCSVGEGRSAKNIQYFGAGTRLSVL.

This rearrangement joins TRBV11-3 to TRBJ2-2; 8 nucleotides agree with TRBD2. The CDR3 consists of 16 residues. Looked up from germline, CDR1 is SGHNT and CDR2 is YENEEA. V was clipped by 4 bases and J by 3 bases; unmatched bases: 7. CDR3 sequence (DNA): TGTGCCAGCAGCTCGCCCGGACTAGCTGACACCGGGGAGCTGTTTTTT. Amino acid sequence: CASSSPGLADTGELFF.

The V gene is TRBV3-1 (or the pseudogene TRBV3-2), the J gene TRBJ2-5, with D tentatively TRBD1 (5 bases). V lost 6 bases and J lost 3, with 11 bases in between. The CDR3 totals 13 residues. The germline gives CDR1 LGHDT, CDR2 YNNKEL (reference sequence). The CDR3 sequence is CASSWGVEETQYF. In nucleotides, the CDR3 is TGTGCCAGCAGTTGGGGCGTGGAAGAGACCCAGTACTTC.

The CDR3 DNA reads as TGTGCCAGTAGTATCGGCAGGCAAGACACTGAAGCTTTCTTT. It codes for CASSIGRQDTEAFF. The chain recombines TRBV19 with TRBJ1-1; D remains ambiguous. The CDR3 is 14 residues long. The V gene's germline CDR1 is LNHDA and CDR2 SQIVND (reference sequence). Trimming took 3 bases from V and 3 from J, leaving 11 bases between them. Looking up the rest from reference TRBV19 and TRBJ1-1 gives the full variable domain: DGGITQSPKYLFRKEGQNVTLSCEQNLNHDAMYWYRQDPGQGLRLIYYSQIVNDFQKGDIAEGYSVSREKKESFPLTVTSAQKNPTAFYLCASSIGRQDTEAFFGQGTRLTVV.

This chain uses TRBV5-6 with TRBJ2-7, with 12 bases fitting TRBD2. This CDR3 is built from 16 residues. Germline CDR1 SGHDT, CDR2 YYEEEE. V shed 0 bases, J shed 3 bases, and the junction held 4 bases outside the gene matches. The CDR3 reads CASSLGLAGAFYEQYF. CDR3 nucleotide sequence: TGTGCCAGCAGCTTGGGACTAGCGGGAGCCTTCTACGAGCAGTACTTC.

With respect to this clone: The junction differs from germline at one of its ends, possibly a read error. This rearrangement joins TRBV24-1 to TRBJ2-7; the D gene is possibly TRBD2 (6 bases). CDR3 length: 12 residues. Germline V gene data show CDR1 as KGHDR and CDR2 as SFDVKD. For the CDR3, the DNA is TGTGCCACCAGTGATGGGACGGGGGAGCTTCACTTC. Translation gives CATSDGTGELHF.

This clone was seen only a few times. CDR3 loop: CASSPNIEGEQFF. The DNA for the CDR3 is TGTGCCAGCTCACCTAATATAGAAGGTGAGCAGTTCTTC. The chain combines TRBV18 with TRBJ2-1; no definite D call. Between the trimmed V and J ends, which lost 3 bases and 9 bases, there was a span of 12 bases. Germline CDR1 is KGHSH and CDR2 is LQKENI. This CDR3 has 13 amino acids.

V gene TRBV6-2 or TRBV6-3 combines with J gene TRBJ2-1; the D gene could be TRBD1 or TRBD2 (6 bases each). There are 16 residues in the CDR3. Germline V gene sequence: CDR1 MNHEY, CDR2 SVGEGT. Trimming removed 3 bases at V and 0 bases at J, with 12 bases between. CDR3 in DNA: TGTGCCAGCAGTTATGGAGGGGGAAGCTCCTACAATGAGCAGTTCTTC. Its protein product is CASSYGGGSSYNEQFF.

This clone was recorded only once. The J gene is TRBJ2-5, the V gene TRBV7-2; D tentatively reads TRBD1 or TRBD2 (5 bases each). Trimming removed 5 bases at V and 4 bases at J, with 17 bases between. This CDR3 is 15 amino acids long. Germline lookup yields CDR1 SGHTA and CDR2 FQGNSA. The CDR3 DNA reads as TGTGCCAGCAGCCGCGCCGGGACGCAGGGAGAGACCCAGTACTTC. As protein: CASSRAGTQGETQYF.

The V call is TRBV7-2, the J call TRBJ1-6; tentative D call: TRBD1 (6 bases). CDR1 SGHTA and CDR2 FQGNSA come from the germline V gene. V was trimmed by 5 bases and J by 0 bases, leaving 17 bases between them. The CDR3 has 18 amino acids. This chain's CDR3 is CASSLRGHRSSYNSPLHF. The CDR3 nucleotides are TGTGCCAGCAGCCTACGGGGACATAGGAGCTCCTATAATTCACCCCTCCACTTT. The full variable domain, completed using reference TRBV7-2 and TRBJ1-6, is GAGVSQSPSNKVTEKGKDVELRCDPISGHTALYWYRQSLGQGLEFLIYFQGNSAPDKSGLPSDRFSAERTGGSVSTLTIQRTQQEDSAVYLCASSLRGHRSSYNSPLHFGNGTRLTVT.

The chain recombines TRBV5-5 with TRBJ2-7, with 7 bases that match TRBD1. From germline, CDR1 is SGHKS and CDR2 YYEKEE (reference sequence). V lost 2 bases to trimming and J lost 6 bases; unmatched junction nucleotides: 8. The CDR3 sequence is 14 residues long. CDR3 sequence: CASSFNLAGGEQYF. The CDR3 bases are TGTGCCAGCAGCTTCAACCTAGCAGGGGGCGAGCAGTACTTC.

CDR3 sequence reads: CASRCIYAHTDTQYF. The DNA of the CDR3 is TGTGCAAGTCGCTGCATTTATGCGCACACAGATACGCAGTATTTT. This chain links TRBV12-2 with TRBJ2-3; no DNA check was done on the table's D call, TRBD2. TRBV12-2 is labeled a pseudogene. The CDR3 has 15 amino acids.

This rearrangement joins TRBV5-1 to TRBJ2-7; 8 positions agree with TRBD1. The V gene end was trimmed by 4 bases and the J gene end by 4 bases; junction bases not matched to a gene: 4. Germline loops: CDR1 SGHRS, CDR2 YFSETQ. The CDR3 is made up of 13 amino acids. CDR3 nucleotide sequence: TGCGCCAGCAGCCGCCGGGACAGGTACGAGCAGTACTTC. Translated: CASSRRDRYEQYF.

The rearrangement joins TRBV19 to TRBJ2-2; 11 bases are shared with TRBD2. Trimming removed 3 bases from V and 5 bases from J; junction bases left unmatched: 5. The CDR3 covers 16 residues. From germline, CDR1 is LNHDA and CDR2 SQIVND (reference sequence). The CDR3 nucleotides are TGTGCCAGTAGTATGTATCGACTAGCGGGAACCGGGGAGCTGTTTTTT. It specifies CASSMYRLAGTGELFF.

The chain uses TRBV11-1 and TRBJ2-5, with D unclear. Germline CDR1 reads SGHAT; CDR2 reads FQDESV (reference sequence). The ends were cut back, 8 bases at V and 5 bases at J, with 18 bases in the middle. The CDR3 has 14 residues. The CDR3, as DNA: TGTGCCAGCGGGCCCCTGGGCCGTTCTGAGACCCAGTACTTC. Translated, it gives CASGPLGRSETQYF. The full variable domain, in which reference TRBV11-1 and TRBJ2-5 provide the parts outside the CDR3, is EAEVAQSPRYKITEKSQAVAFWCDPISGHATLYWYRQILGQGPELLVQFQDESVVDDSQLPKDRFSAERLKGVDSTLKIQPAELGDSAMYLCASGPLGRSETQYFGPGTRLLVL.

The chain carries TRBV14 and TRBJ1-1; D is unresolved. The V gene lost 6 bases and the J gene lost 1 base, with 9 bases spanning the gap. Germline CDR1 reads SGHDN; CDR2 reads FVKESK. The CDR3 runs to 13 residues. The CDR3, as DNA: TGTGCCAGCAGTATCGGGAGGAACACTGAAGCTTTCTTT. Its protein product is CASSIGRNTEAFF.

Details on this clone: Other DNA variants within this sample encode the same CDR3. V gene TRBV28 combines with J gene TRBJ1-3; D is unclear. The length of the CDR3 is 12 residues. V gave up 6 bases and J gave up 2 bases, with 5 bases separating them. The V gene's germline CDR1 is MDHEN and CDR2 SYDVKM. CDR3 amino acids: CASSTTGNTIYF. As DNA, the CDR3 is TGTGCCAGCAGCACTACTGGAAACACCATATATTTT.

The V gene is TRBV5-6, the J gene TRBJ2-1, with D perhaps TRBD1 (5 bases). V was clipped by 5 bases and J by 4 bases, with 10 bases between them. In germline, CDR1 is SGHDT, CDR2 YYEEEE. This CDR3 has 13 amino acids. The chain's CDR3 is CASRQDRYNEQFF. In nucleotides, the CDR3 is TGTGCCAGCAGACAAGACAGATACAATGAGCAGTTCTTC.

The chain uses TRBV20-1 and TRBJ2-7; tentative D call: TRBD2 (5 bases). Germline V gene lookup returns CDR1 DFQATT and CDR2 SNEGSKA (reference sequence). Trimming removed 3 bases at V and 3 bases at J, with 15 bases between. The CDR3 has 14 residues. The CDR3 DNA is TGCAGTGCTAGTCTGGGCGGGTCTAGCTACGAGCAGTACTTC. Its translation: CSASLGGSSYEQYF.

The chain carries TRBV6-2 or TRBV6-3 and TRBJ2-5; D is uncertain. Germline loops: CDR1 MNHEY, CDR2 SVGEGT. V lost 4 bases to trimming and J lost 1 base, with 13 bases between them. The CDR3 has 15 amino acids. CDR3 sequence reads: CASSSHGVIQETQYF. The CDR3 bases are TGTGCCAGCAGTTCCCACGGCGTGATCCAAGAGACCCAGTACTTC.

The genes are TRBV11-2 and TRBJ2-7; TRBD2 aligns across 9 bases. The CDR3 has 16 amino acids. Germline V lookup: CDR1 SGHAT, CDR2 FQNNGV. Unmatched junction bases numbered 6, after V lost 1 base and J lost 2 bases. In DNA form, the CDR3 reads TGTGCCAGCAGCTTAGTTAGGTTAGCGGGAGCCTACGAGCAGTACTTC. Translated: CASSLVRLAGAYEQYF.

The chain combines TRBV5-1 with TRBJ2-6; TRBD2 agrees at 9 bases. Trimming cost V 0 bases and J 4 bases; bases outside gene matches: 14. Looked up from germline, CDR1 is SGHRS and CDR2 is YFSETQ. The CDR3 has 20 residues. In DNA, the CDR3 is TGCGCCAGCAGCTTGGGGCCCTTGACTAGCGGCCTCCCAGGGGCCAACGTCCTGACTTTC. Translating it yields CASSLGPLTSGLPGANVLTF.

The gene calls are TRBV19 and TRBJ2-2; no clear D. V gave up 9 bases and J gave up 6 bases, with 8 bases separating them. The V gene's germline CDR1 is LNHDA and CDR2 SQIVND (reference sequence). The CDR3 sequence is 11 residues long. The CDR3 protein is CASRRSGELFF. For the CDR3, the DNA is TGTGCCAGCCGGCGATCCGGGGAGCTGTTTTTT.

V gene TRBV29-1 combines with J gene TRBJ2-2; D not resolved. Germline CDR1 and CDR2: SQVTM and ANQGSEA. Trimming stripped 4 bases from V and 4 bases from J, with 13 bases between. The CDR3 runs to 14 residues. CDR3 loop: CSVVVGSSTGELFF. CDR3 in DNA: TGCAGCGTTGTGGTAGGCTCCAGCACCGGGGAGCTGTTTTTT.

The chain is built from TRBV12-3 or TRBV12-4 and TRBJ1-1, with D uncertain. The CDR3 totals 13 residues. The V end was cut by 0 bases, the J end by 1 base, with 3 bases between. The CDR3 region is CASSLARNTEAFF. CDR3 bases: TGTGCCAGCAGTTTAGCAAGGAACACTGAAGCTTTCTTT.

The chain joins TRBV6-5 to TRBJ1-5; no clear D. Trimming pared 10 bases from V and 5 bases from J, leaving 12 bases between. Germline CDR1 and CDR2: MNHEY and SVGAGI. CDR3 length: 12 residues. The CDR3 region has the DNA TGTGCCACCACATGGGGTGATCAGCCCCAGCATTTT. It encodes CATTWGDQPQHF.

The gene calls are TRBV6-5 and TRBJ1-5; maybe TRBD1 (6 bases). The germline CDR1 and CDR2 sequences are MNHEY and SVGAGI. This CDR3 comprises 14 residues. V dropped 8 bases and J dropped 0 bases, with 11 bases sitting between them. The CDR3 reads CASRLGGSNQPQHF. CDR3 DNA: TGTGCCAGCCGACTAGGGGGTAGCAATCAGCCCCAGCATTTT.

This clone was seen a single time. This chain links TRBV11-2 with TRBJ2-7; 8 bases match TRBD2. J lost 4 bases, V lost 5 bases, and 10 bases had no gene match. CDR1 SGHAT and CDR2 FQNNGV come from the germline V gene. There are 15 residues in the CDR3. CDR3 nucleotide sequence: TGTGCCAGCAGCATAGCAGCGGGAGTTCTTTACGAGCAGTACTTC. Its translation: CASSIAAGVLYEQYF. Filled out from reference TRBV11-2 and TRBJ2-7, the complete variable domain reads EAGVAQSPRYKIIEKRQSVAFWCNPISGHATLYWYQQILGQGPKLLIQFQNNGVVDDSQLPKDRFSAERLKGVDSTLKIQPAKLEDSAVYLCASSIAAGVLYEQYFGPGTRLTVT.

The chain has TRBV5-1 and TRBJ2-2, with a possible D match to TRBD1 (5 bases). Trimming removed 5 bases at V and 5 bases at J, with 10 bases between. The CDR3 spans 13 residues. The germline V gene encodes CDR1 SGHRS and CDR2 YFSETQ. DNA of the CDR3: TGCGCCAGCAGTGGGCAGGGAACCGGGGAGCTGTTTTTT. Translation: CASSGQGTGELFF.

This chain uses TRBV3-1 (or the pseudogene TRBV3-2) with TRBJ1-1, with D uncertain. Germline V gene data show CDR1 as LGHDT and CDR2 as YNNKEL (reference sequence). Trimming left V 2 bases short and J 7 bases short, with 8 bases between. The CDR3 consists of 12 residues. This CDR3 reads CASSQLGNEAFF. The CDR3 region has the DNA TGTGCCAGCAGCCAACTGGGAAATGAAGCTTTCTTT.

The chain employs TRBV19 and TRBJ2-6, with 8 bases that match TRBD1. The CDR3 length is 16 residues. Trimming cost V 3 bases and J 0 bases; bases outside gene matches: 1. Germline V gene data show CDR1 as LNHDA and CDR2 as SQIVND (reference sequence). The CDR3 loop reads CASSIDRGSGANVLTF. The CDR3 coding sequence is TGTGCCAGTAGTATCGACAGGGGCTCTGGGGCCAACGTCCTGACTTTC.

CDR3 coding DNA: TGTGCCAGCAGCCAGATAGAGAGGGACACCGGGGAGCTGTTTTTT. Its protein is CASSQIERDTGELFF. The rearrangement uses TRBV4-2 and TRBJ2-2, with a weak D call TRBD2 (5 bases). V lost 3 bases and J lost 3, with 11 bases in between. The CDR3 is made up of 15 amino acids. Germline assignment: CDR1 LGHNA and CDR2 YNFKEQ.